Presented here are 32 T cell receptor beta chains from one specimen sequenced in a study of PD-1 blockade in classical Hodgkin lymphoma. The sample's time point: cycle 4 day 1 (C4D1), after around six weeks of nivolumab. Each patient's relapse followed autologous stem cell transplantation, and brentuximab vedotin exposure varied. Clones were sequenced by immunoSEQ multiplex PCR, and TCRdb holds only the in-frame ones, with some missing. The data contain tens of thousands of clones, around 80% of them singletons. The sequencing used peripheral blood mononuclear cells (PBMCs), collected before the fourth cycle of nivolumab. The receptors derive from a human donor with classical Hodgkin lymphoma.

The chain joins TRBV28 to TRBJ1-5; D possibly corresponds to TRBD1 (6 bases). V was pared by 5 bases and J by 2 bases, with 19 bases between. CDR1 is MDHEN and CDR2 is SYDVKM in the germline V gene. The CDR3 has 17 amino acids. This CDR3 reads CASSPKPTRQGNQPQHF. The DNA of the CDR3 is TGTGCCAGCAGTCCAAAACCCACTAGACAGGGCAATCAGCCCCAGCATTTT.

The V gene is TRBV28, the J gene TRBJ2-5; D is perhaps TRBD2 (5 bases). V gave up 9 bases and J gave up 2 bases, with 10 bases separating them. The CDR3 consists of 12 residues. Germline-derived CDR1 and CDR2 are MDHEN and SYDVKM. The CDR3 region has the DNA TGTGCCAGTCGGGGATCTCAAGAGACCCAGTACTTC. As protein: CASRGSQETQYF.

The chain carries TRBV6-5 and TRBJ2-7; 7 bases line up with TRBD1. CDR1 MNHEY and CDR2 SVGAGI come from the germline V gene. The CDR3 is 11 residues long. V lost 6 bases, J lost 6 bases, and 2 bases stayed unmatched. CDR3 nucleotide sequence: TGTGCCAGCAGGCGACAGGGCGAGCAGTACTTC. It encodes CASRRQGEQYF.

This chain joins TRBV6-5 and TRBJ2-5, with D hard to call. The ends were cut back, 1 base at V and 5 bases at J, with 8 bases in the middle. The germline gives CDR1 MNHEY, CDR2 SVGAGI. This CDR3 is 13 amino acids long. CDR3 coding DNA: TGTGCCAGCAGTTACTTTGGGTGGGAGACCCAGTACTTC. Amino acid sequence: CASSYFGWETQYF.

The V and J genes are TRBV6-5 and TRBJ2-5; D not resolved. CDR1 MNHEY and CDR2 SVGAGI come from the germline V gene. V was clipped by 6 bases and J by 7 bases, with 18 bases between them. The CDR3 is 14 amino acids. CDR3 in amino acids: CASRTTDGTATQYF. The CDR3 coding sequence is TGTGCCAGCAGAACCACGGACGGAACGGCGACCCAGTACTTC.

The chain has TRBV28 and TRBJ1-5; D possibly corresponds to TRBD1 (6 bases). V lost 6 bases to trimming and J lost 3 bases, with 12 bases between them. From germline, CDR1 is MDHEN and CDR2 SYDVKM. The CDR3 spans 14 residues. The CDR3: CASSRTEFNQPQHF. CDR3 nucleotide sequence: TGTGCCAGCAGCAGGACAGAGTTCAATCAGCCCCAGCATTTT.

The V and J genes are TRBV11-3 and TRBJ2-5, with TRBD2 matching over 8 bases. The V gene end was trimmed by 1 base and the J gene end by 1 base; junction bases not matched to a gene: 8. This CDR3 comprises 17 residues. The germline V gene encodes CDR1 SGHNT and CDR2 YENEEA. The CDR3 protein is CASSLVLTSGLQETQYF. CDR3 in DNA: TGTGCCAGCAGCTTAGTCCTAACTAGCGGCCTCCAAGAGACCCAGTACTTC.

The CDR3: CASSPGGKHEQFF. The CDR3 DNA sequence: TGTGCCAGCAGCCCCGGGGGGAAGCATGAGCAGTTCTTC. V is TRBV7-3 and J is TRBJ2-1; 7 bases line up with TRBD2. This CDR3 region has 13 residues. The trim removed 5 bases at V and 8 bases at J, leaving 6 bases unmatched. CDR1 is SGHTA and CDR2 is FQGTGA in the germline V gene. Combining the CDR3 with reference TRBV7-3 and TRBJ2-1 gives the whole variable domain GAGVSQTPSNKVTEKGKYVELRCDPISGHTALYWYRQSLGQGPEFLIYFQGTGAADDSGLPNDRFFAVRPEGSVSTLKIQRTERGDSAVYLCASSPGGKHEQFFGPGTRLTVL.

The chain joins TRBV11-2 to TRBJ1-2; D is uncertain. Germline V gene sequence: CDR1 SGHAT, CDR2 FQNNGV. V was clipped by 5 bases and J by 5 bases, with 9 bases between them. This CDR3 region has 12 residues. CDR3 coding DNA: TGTGCCAGCAGCATGGACGGTTATGGCTACACCTTC. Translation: CASSMDGYGYTF.

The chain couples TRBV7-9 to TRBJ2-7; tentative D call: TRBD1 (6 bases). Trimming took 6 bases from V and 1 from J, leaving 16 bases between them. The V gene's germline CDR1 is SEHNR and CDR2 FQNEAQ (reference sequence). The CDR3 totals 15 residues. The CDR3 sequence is CASSFPGDRSYEQYF. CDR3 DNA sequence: TGTGCCAGCAGTTTCCCAGGGGATAGGTCCTACGAGCAGTACTTC.

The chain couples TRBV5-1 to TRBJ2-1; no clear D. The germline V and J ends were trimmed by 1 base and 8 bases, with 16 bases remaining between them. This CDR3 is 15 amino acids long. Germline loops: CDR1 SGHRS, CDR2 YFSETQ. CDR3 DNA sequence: TGCGCCAGCAGCTTGCGAGGTGAATTTTTCGATGAGCAGTTCTTC. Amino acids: CASSLRGEFFDEQFF. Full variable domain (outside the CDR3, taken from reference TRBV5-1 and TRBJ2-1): KAGVTQTPRYLIKTRGQQVTLSCSPISGHRSVSWYQQTPGQGLQFLFEYFSETQRNKGNFPGRFSGRQFSNSRSEMNVSTLELGDSALYLCASSLRGEFFDEQFFGPGTRLTVL.

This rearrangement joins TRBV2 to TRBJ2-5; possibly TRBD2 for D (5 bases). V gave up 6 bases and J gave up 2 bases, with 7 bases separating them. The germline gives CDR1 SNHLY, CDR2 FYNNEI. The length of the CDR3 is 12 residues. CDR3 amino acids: CASSGEQETQYF. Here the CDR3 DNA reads TGTGCCAGCAGCGGGGAGCAAGAGACCCAGTACTTC.

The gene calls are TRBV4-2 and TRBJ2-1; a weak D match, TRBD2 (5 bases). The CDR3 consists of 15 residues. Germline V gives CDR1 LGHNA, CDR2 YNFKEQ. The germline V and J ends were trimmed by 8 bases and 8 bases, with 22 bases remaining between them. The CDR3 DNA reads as TGTGCCAGCTCTCGTCTTATTAGTCTGGACTATGAGCAGTTCTTC. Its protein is CASSRLISLDYEQFF.

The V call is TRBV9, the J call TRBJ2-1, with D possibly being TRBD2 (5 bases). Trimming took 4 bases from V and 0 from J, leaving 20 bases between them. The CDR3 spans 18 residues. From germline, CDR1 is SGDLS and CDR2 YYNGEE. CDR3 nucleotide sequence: TGTGCCAGCAGCCCCGGGATTAACCCCGGCGGCTCCTACAATGAGCAGTTCTTC. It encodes CASSPGINPGGSYNEQFF.

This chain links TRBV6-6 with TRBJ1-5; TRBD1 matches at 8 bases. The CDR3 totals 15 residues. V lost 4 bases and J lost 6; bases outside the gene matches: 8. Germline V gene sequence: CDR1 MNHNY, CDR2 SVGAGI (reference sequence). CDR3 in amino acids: CASSFGQGRRQPQHF. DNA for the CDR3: TGTGCCAGCAGTTTCGGACAGGGCCGCCGTCAGCCCCAGCATTTT.

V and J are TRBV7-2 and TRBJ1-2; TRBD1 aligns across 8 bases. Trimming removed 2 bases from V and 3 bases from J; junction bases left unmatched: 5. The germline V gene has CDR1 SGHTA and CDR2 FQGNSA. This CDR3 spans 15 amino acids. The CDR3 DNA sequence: TGTGCCAGCAGCTTACGCCAGGGGGCTTACTATGGCTACACCTTC. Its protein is CASSLRQGAYYGYTF.

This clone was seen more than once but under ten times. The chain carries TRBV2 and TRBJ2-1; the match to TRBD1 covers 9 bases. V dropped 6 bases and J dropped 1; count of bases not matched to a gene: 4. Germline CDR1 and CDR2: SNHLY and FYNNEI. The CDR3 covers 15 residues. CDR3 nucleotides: TGTGCCAGCAGCTTAGACAGGGGGTCCTACAATGAGCAGTTCTTC. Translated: CASSLDRGSYNEQFF. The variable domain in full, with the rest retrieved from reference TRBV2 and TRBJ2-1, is EPEVTQTPSHQVTQMGQEVILRCVPISNHLYFYWYRQILGQKVEFLVSFYNNEISEKSEIFDDQFSVERPDGSNFTLKIRSTKLEDSAMYFCASSLDRGSYNEQFFGPGTRLTVL.

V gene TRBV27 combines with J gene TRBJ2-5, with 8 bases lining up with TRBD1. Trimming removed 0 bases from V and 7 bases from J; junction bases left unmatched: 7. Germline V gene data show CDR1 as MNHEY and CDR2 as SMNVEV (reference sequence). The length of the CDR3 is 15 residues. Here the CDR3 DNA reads TGTGCCAGCAGTTTATCTGGACAGGGAGGCGGGACCCAGTACTTC. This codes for CASSLSGQGGGTQYF.

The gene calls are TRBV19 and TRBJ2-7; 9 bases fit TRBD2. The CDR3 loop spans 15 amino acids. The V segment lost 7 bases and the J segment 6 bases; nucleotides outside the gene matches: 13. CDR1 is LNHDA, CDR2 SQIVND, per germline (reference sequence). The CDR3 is CASNERGAGPGEQYF. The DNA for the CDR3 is TGTGCCAGTAATGAGCGGGGGGCCGGGCCGGGCGAGCAGTACTTC.

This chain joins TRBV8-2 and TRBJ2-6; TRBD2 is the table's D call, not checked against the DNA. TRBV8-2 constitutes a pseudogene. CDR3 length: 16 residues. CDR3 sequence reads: CGKRLRTQSRANVLTF. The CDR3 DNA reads TGTGGCAAGCGCTTGAGAACACAAAGTCGGGCCAACGTCCTGACTTTC.

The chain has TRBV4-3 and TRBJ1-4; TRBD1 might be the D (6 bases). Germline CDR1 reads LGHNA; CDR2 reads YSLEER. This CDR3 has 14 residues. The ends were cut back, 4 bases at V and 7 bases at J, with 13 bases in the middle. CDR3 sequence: CASSPAGAGEKLFF. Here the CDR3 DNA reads TGCGCCAGCAGCCCCGCGGGGGCGGGTGAAAAACTGTTTTTT.

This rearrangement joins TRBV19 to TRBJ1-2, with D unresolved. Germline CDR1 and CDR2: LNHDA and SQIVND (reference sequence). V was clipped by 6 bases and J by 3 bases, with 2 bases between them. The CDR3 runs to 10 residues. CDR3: CASSDYGYTF. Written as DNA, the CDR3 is TGTGCCAGTAGCGACTATGGCTACACCTTC.

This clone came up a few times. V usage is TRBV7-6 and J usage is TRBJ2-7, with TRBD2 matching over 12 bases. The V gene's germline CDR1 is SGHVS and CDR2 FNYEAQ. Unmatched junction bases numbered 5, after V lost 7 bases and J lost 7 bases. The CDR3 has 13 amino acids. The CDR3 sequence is CASIPSGGVEQYF. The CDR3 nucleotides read TGTGCCAGCATCCCTAGCGGGGGGGTAGAGCAGTACTTC.

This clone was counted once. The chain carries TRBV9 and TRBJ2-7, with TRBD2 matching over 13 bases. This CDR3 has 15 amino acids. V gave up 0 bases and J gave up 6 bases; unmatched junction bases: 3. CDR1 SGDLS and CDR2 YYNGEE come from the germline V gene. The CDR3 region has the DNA TGTGCCAGCAGCGTAGAGGGACTAGCGGGGCTCGAGCAGTACTTC. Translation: CASSVEGLAGLEQYF.

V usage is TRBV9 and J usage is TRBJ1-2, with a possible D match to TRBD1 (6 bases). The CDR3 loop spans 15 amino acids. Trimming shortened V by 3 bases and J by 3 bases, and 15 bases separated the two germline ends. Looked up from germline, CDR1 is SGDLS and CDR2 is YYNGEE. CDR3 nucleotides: TGTGCCAGCAGCGCTCAAGGGGGGCGGGACTATGGCTACACCTTC. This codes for CASSAQGGRDYGYTF. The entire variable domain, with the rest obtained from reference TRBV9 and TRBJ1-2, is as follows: DSGVTQTPKHLITATGQRVTLRCSPRSGDLSVYWYQQSLDQGLQFLIQYYNGEERAKGNILERFSAQQFPDLHSELNLSSLELGDSALYFCASSAQGGRDYGYTFGSGTRLTVV.

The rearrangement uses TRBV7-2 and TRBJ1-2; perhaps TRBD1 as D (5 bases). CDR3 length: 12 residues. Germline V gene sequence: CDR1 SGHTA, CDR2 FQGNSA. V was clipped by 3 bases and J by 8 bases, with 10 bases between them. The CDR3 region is CASSFLTAGYTF. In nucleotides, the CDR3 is TGTGCCAGCAGCTTCTTGACAGCGGGCTACACCTTC.

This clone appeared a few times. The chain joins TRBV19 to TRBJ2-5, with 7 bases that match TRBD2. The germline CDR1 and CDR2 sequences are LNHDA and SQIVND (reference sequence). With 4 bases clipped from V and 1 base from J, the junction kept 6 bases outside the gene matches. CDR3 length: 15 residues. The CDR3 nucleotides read TGTGCCAGTAGTAGAGCCTCGGGGGGCCAAGAGACCCAGTACTTC. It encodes CASSRASGGQETQYF.

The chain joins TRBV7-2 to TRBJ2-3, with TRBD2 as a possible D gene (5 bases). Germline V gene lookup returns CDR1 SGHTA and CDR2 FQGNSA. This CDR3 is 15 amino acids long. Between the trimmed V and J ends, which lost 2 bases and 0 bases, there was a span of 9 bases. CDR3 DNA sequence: TGTGCCAGCAGCTTAATGGAGGATAGCACAGATACGCAGTATTTT. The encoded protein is CASSLMEDSTDTQYF.

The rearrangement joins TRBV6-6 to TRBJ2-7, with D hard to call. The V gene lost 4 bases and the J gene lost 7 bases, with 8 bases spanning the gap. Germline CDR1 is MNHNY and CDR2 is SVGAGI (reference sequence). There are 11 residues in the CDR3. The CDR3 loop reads CASSSMSEQYF. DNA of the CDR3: TGTGCCAGCAGTTCGATGTCAGAGCAGTACTTC.

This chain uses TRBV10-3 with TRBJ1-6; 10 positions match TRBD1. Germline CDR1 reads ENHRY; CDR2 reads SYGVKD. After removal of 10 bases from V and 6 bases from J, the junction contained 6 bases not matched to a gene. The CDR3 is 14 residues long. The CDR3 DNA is TGTGCCACCGGGACAGGGGTTCGTAATTCACCCCTCCACTTT. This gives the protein CATGTGVRNSPLHF.

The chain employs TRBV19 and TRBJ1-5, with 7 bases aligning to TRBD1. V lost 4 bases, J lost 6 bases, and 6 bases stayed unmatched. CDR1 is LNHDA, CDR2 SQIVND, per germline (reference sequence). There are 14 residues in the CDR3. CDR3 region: CASSTRQGGQPQHF. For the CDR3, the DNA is TGTGCCAGTAGTACGCGACAGGGTGGTCAGCCCCAGCATTTT.

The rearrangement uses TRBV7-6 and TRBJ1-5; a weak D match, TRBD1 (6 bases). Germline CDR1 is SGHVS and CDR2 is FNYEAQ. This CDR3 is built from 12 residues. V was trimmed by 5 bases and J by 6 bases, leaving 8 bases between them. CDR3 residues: CASSLQGQPQHF. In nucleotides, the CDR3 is TGTGCCAGCAGCCTACAGGGTCAGCCCCAGCATTTT.